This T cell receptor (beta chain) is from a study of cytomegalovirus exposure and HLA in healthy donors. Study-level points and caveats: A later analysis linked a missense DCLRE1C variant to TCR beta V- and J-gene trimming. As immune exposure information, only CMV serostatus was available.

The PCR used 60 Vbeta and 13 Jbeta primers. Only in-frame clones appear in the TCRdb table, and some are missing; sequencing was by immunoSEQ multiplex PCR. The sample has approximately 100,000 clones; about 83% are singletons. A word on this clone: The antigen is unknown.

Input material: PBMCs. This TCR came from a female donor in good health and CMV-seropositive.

CDR3: CASSEVGNSNQPQHF. CDR3 in DNA: TGCGCCAGCAGTGAGGTTGGCAACAGCAATCAGCCCCAGCATTTT. The V and J genes are TRBV10-1 and TRBJ1-5; D is ambiguous. The germline V gene encodes CDR1 WNHNN and CDR2 SYGVQD (reference sequence). This CDR3 spans 15 amino acids. Trimming removed 2 bases at V and 1 base at J, with 9 bases between.